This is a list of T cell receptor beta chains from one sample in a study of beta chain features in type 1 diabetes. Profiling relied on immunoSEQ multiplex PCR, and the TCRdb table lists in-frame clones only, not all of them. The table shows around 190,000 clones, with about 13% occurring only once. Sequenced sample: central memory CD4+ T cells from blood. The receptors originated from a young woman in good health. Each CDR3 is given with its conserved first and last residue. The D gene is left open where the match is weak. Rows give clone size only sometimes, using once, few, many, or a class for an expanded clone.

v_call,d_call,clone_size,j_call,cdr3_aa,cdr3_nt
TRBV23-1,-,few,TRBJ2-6,CASPRGRDTGHSGANVLTF,TGCGCCAGCCCCAGGGGTAGGGACACTGGCCACTCTGGGGCCAACGTCCTGACTTTC
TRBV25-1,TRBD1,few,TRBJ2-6,CASSVQGDSGANVLTF,TGTGCCAGCAGTGTCCAGGGGGACTCTGGGGCCAACGTCCTGACTTTC
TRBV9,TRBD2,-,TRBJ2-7,CASSVKGLADYEQYF,TGTGCCAGCAGCGTAAAGGGACTAGCGGATTACGAGCAGTACTTC
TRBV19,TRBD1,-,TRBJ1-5,CASSVRGTVNQPQHF,TGTGCCAGTAGTGTTAGAGGGACAGTCAATCAGCCCCAGCATTTT
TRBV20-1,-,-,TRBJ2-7,CSARRGYEQYF,TGCAGTGCCCGGAGGGGCTACGAGCAGTACTTC
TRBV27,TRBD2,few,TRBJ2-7,CASTPLAGDYEQYF,TGTGCCAGCACGCCACTAGCGGGAGACTACGAGCAGTACTTC
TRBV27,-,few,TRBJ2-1,CASSPRGGLNEQFF,TGTGCCAGCAGTCCCCGCGGAGGGTTGAATGAGCAGTTCTTC
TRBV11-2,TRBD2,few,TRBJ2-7,CASSPVNWGGTYEQYF,TGTGCCAGCAGCCCCGTAAACTGGGGAGGGACCTACGAGCAGTACTTC
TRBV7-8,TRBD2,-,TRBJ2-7,CASRRLAGIGSYEQYF,TGTGCCAGCAGGAGACTAGCGGGAATTGGATCCTACGAGCAGTACTTC
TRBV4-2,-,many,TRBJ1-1,CASSQVAGKNTEAFF,TGTGCCAGCAGCCAAGTCGCAGGGAAGAACACTGAAGCTTTCTTT
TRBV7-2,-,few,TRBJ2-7,CASSLLTVSSYEQYF,TGTGCCAGCAGCTTACTCACCGTTAGCTCCTACGAGCAGTACTTC
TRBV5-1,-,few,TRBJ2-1,CASKMGVQASSSYNEQFF,TGCGCCAGCAAGATGGGCGTCCAAGCCTCGAGCTCCTACAATGAGCAGTTCTTC
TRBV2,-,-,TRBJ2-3,CASDRTDTQYF,TGTGCCAGCGACAGAACAGATACGCAGTATTTT
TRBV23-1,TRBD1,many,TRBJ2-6,CARSGTDSGANVLTF,TGCGCCAGATCGGGGACAGACTCTGGGGCCAACGTCCTGACTTTC
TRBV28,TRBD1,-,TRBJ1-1,CASSLRGQGGTEAFF,TGTGCCAGCAGTTTACGGGGACAGGGGGGCACTGAAGCTTTCTTT
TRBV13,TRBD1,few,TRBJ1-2,CASSLGTAYGYTF,TGTGCCAGCAGCCTGGGGACAGCTTATGGCTACACCTTC
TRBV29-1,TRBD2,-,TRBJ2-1,CSVEDGGLAGRGAYNEQFF,TGCAGCGTTGAAGATGGGGGGCTAGCGGGCCGGGGGGCCTACAATGAGCAGTTCTTC
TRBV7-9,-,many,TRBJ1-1,CASSIPGVGGTEAFF,TGTGCCAGCAGCATTCCCGGGGTAGGGGGCACTGAAGCTTTCTTT
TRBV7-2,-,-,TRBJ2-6,CASSYKGSGSNSGANVLTF,TGTGCCAGCAGCTATAAGGGGTCAGGGTCTAACTCTGGGGCCAACGTCCTGACTTTC
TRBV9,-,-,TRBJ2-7,CASSVESSASYEQYF,TGTGCCAGCAGCGTAGAGAGTAGCGCATCCTACGAGCAGTACTTC
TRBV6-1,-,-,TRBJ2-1,CASSPVRDNEQFF,TGTGCCAGCAGCCCGGTACGGGACAATGAGCAGTTCTTC
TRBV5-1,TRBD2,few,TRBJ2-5,CASRLAGGYSYQETQYF,TGCGCCAGCAGACTAGCGGGAGGCTACTCGTACCAAGAGACCCAGTACTTC
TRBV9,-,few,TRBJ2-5,CASSGPPATEETQYF,TGTGCCAGCAGCGGTCCCCCGGCTACAGAAGAGACCCAGTACTTC
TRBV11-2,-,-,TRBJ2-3,CASSLSGGADTQYF,TGTGCCAGCAGCTTATCCGGCGGGGCAGATACGCAGTATTTT
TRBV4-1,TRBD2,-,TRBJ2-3,CASVPSGRAGDTQYF,TGCGCCAGCGTACCTAGCGGGAGGGCCGGAGATACGCAGTATTTT
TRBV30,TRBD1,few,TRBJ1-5,CAWSSGTGNNQPQHF,TGTGCCTGGAGTTCGGGGACAGGGAACAATCAGCCCCAGCATTTT
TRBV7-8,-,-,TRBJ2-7,CASSFHTTYEQYF,TGTGCCAGCAGCTTCCACACGACCTACGAGCAGTACTTC
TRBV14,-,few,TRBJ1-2,CASSPELGYGYTF,TGTGCCAGCAGCCCTGAACTAGGCTATGGCTACACCTTC
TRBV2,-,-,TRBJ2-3,CASAISTDTQYF,TGTGCCAGCGCGATAAGCACAGATACGCAGTATTTT
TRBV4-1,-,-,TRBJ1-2,CASSQGRQGYGYTF,TGCGCCAGCAGCCAGGGGAGGCAGGGATATGGCTACACCTTC
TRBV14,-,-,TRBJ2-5,CASTRSAVETQYF,TGTGCCAGCACCCGATCGGCGGTGGAGACCCAGTACTTC
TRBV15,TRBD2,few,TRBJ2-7,CATSRDASGSRYEQYF,TGTGCCACCAGCAGAGACGCTAGCGGGAGTAGGTACGAGCAGTACTTC
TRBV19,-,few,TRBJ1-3,CASREDPSSGNTIYF,TGTGCCAGTAGGGAGGACCCGAGCTCTGGAAACACCATATATTTT
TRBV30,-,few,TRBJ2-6,CAWSRTVSGANVLTF,TGTGCCTGGAGTCGGACAGTCTCTGGGGCCAACGTCCTGACTTTC
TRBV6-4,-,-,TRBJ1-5,CASSDTGNQPQHF,TGTGCCAGCAGTGACACAGGCAATCAGCCCCAGCATTTT
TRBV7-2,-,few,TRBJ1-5,CASSSDRFNQPQHF,TGTGCCAGCAGCTCCGACAGGTTCAATCAGCCCCAGCATTTT
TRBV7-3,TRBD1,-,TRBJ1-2,CASSSTGGLDYGYTF,TGTGCCAGCAGTTCGACAGGGGGCTTGGACTATGGCTACACCTTC
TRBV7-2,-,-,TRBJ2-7,CASSRSGTRFYEQYF,TGTGCCAGCAGCCGATCCGGGACTCGATTTTACGAGCAGTACTTC
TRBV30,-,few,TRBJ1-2,CAWSDGPGYGYTF,TGTGCCTGGAGTGACGGTCCGGGGTATGGCTACACCTTC
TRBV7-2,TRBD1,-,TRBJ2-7,CASSSLQGNHEQYF,TGTGCCAGCAGCTCATTACAGGGGAACCACGAGCAGTACTTC
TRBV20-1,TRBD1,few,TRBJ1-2,CSGDRGYGYTF,TGCAGCGGGGACAGGGGATATGGCTACACCTTC
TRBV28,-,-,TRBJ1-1,CASSLVLTTGEAFF,TGTGCCAGCAGTTTAGTACTCACAACAGGTGAAGCTTTCTTT
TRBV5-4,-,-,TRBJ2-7,CASSFSDWSNEQYF,TGTGCCAGCAGCTTTTCGGACTGGAGCAACGAGCAGTACTTC
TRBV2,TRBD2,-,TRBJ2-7,CASSVLAGKQYF,TGTGCCAGCAGTGTATTAGCGGGGAAGCAGTACTTC
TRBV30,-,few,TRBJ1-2,CAWRHGGTTNYGYTF,TGTGCCTGGAGACACGGGGGTACTACTAACTATGGCTACACCTTC
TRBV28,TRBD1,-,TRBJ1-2,CASRPGQGTIYGYTF,TGTGCCAGCAGACCGGGACAGGGTACGATCTATGGCTACACCTTC
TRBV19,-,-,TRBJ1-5,CASSQNSNQPQHF,TGTGCCAGCTCACAAAATAGCAATCAGCCCCAGCATTTT
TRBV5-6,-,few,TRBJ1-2,CASSLRAGRGYGYTF,TGTGCCAGCAGCTTGAGGGCGGGGCGGGGGTATGGCTACACCTTC
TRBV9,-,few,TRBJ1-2,CASSVGGRSGYTF,TGTGCCAGCAGCGTAGGCGGGAGAAGTGGCTACACCTTC
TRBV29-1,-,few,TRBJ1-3,CSVRKGEDTIYF,TGCAGCGTTCGTAAAGGGGAGGACACCATATATTTT
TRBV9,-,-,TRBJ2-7,CASSASTRSYEQYF,TGTGCCAGCAGCGCTTCGACACGCTCCTACGAGCAGTACTTC
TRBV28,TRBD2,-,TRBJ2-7,CASSSHSGSYEQYF,TGTGCCAGCAGTTCCCATAGCGGGTCCTACGAGCAGTACTTC
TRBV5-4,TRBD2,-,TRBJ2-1,CASSQTYGLADDNEQFF,TGTGCCAGCAGCCAGACATACGGACTAGCGGATGACAATGAGCAGTTCTTC
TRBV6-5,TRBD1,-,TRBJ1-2,CASRDRASNYGYTF,TGTGCCAGCAGGGACAGGGCCTCTAACTATGGCTACACCTTC
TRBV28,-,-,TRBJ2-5,CASSWSGQETQYF,TGTGCCAGCAGTTGGTCCGGCCAAGAGACCCAGTACTTC
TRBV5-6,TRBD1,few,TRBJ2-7,CASSLRLTGTIGEQYF,TGTGCCAGCAGCTTGCGCCTGACAGGGACCATAGGCGAGCAGTACTTC
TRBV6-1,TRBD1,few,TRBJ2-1,CASSERTGGRNEQFF,TGTGCCAGCAGTGAAAGGACAGGGGGCAGGAATGAGCAGTTCTTC
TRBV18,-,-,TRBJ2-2,CANKEQGSGELFF,TGTGCCAACAAGGAACAGGGTTCCGGGGAGCTGTTTTTT
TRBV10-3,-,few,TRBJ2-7,CAISENSGPYEQYF,TGTGCCATCAGTGAGAATAGCGGCCCCTACGAGCAGTACTTC
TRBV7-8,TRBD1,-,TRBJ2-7,CASRWTGIDEQYF,TGTGCCAGCAGATGGACAGGGATCGACGAGCAGTACTTC